The sequence of this T cell receptor beta chain was determined in a study of human T cells and chemical hapten exposure (dated by TCRdb to 2020 to 2022). General notes on the study: For sensitization, 2% DPC in acetone was applied to a roughly 2 cm by roughly 2 cm area of upper inner arm skin. Weekly therapeutic DPC doses were additionally applied to the scalp of patients throughout the roughly 25-week study period. Patch testing on the upper back used Finn chambers containing 0.01% DPC, with scoring done after 6 days according to International Contact Dermatitis Research Group standards. The patient cohort, mostly female, included alopecia areata with under or over 50% scalp involvement, alopecia totalis and alopecia universalis. Libraries were pooled for sequencing, and per-sample TCR yields varied mainly because of small differences in library volumes within the pool. The study tracked peripheral blood TCR repertoire changes in vivo during primary and secondary sensitization to the hapten diphenylcyclopropenone (DPC) in alopecia patients. Blood was sampled from patients pre-sensitization (week 0) and at 2, 6 and about 24 weeks after DPC sensitization. About 29 alopecia patients gave blood for TCR sequencing at one to four time points (pre-sensitization, 2, 6 and 24 weeks). Study-wide findings and limitations: After repeated subsampling, the strength of the expansion versus patch-test correlation and the threshold at which it became significant changed. All patients had alopecia, a presumed autoimmune disease, so their immune response might differ from that of healthy individuals. Patch test score correlated positively with the number of PT1 expanded TCRs, reaching significance at thresholds 8, 16 and 32 but not at 4. DPC sensitization did not change how many TCRs were above 1 in 1000 frequency, and no evidence was found of alterations in global repertoire structure. Compared with pre-sensitization or healthy control sets, expanded TCRs formed significantly more large CDR3 similarity clusters, which is consistent with antigen-driven responses.

Including cysteine and phenylalanine, the CDR3 has 14 amino acids. The retained sequence is limited to the CDR3, 42 bases, with the frame set at the first base. Trimming costs V 6 bases and J 2 bases, and their ends lie 12 bases apart. Per the publication, the time point label means: patch test 3, about 24 weeks after DPC sensitization. The sample's treatment or condition, from its label and the paper: therapeutic diphenylcyclopropenone sensitization with weekly scalp DPC. Blood at each patch-test visit was drawn before the patch test was applied. Patients were considered eligible if aged 18 to 70, diagnosed with alopecia and deemed suitable for DPC therapy, and patients were excluded if pregnant. Total RNA was extracted from unfractionated whole blood collected in Tempus Blood RNA tubes. On this clonotype itself: The target of this receptor is not known. Base qualities are missing; no much larger clone stands one base away.

The library was made by RACE. Instrument used: NextSeq 500. Library preparation attached unique molecular identifiers to individual cDNA molecules for quantitative, reproducible TCR counting. Each blood RNA sample was used to sequence both TCR alpha and TCR beta chains. The published analysis was carried out like this. Samples had a median of about 96,000 TCRs, with a range from roughly 20,000 to 690,600. V, J and CDR3 annotation of the TCR reads was performed with the Decombinator software suite. For PS versus PT1 abundance plots, all samples were subsampled to the same number of TCRs (28,000). Expanded TCRs were defined as absent before sensitization and observed at least eight times at the 2-week time point. TCRdb reanalyzed the raw reads on its own, using fastp at Q25 for trimming and MiXCR for clone calling, and kept in-frame beta chains. Each entry is one CDR3 protein sequence, shown with its most common DNA and genes. TCRdb's processing, not the authors' own work, is the source of the V and J calls. This sample has about 190,000 distinct CDR3 sequences in its table, and around a quarter of those were observed once. The ten largest clonotypes hold about 2.5% of the sample.

The starting material was whole blood, obtained in connection with sensitization to the hapten diphenylcyclopropenone (DPC). Recombination joined TRBV12-3 or TRBV12-4 with TRBJ2-3, with the D segment identity uncertain. The clonotype comes from a woman aged 35 to 49 with alopecia areata. Some clones in this sample may be carry-over from other donors' samples. In nucleotides, the sequence is TGTGCCAGCAGCCCGACTGATTTCACAGATACGCAGTATTTT. Its translation reads: CASSPTDFTDTQYF.